The clone carrying this T cell receptor (beta chain) was seen a single time. The antigen remains undetermined. The data were obtained in a study of Ad26.COV2.S vaccination and SARS-CoV-2 variants. General study findings and limits: Breadth and depth estimates from TCRs may understate total T cell responses.

The treatment: about 20 received Ad26.COV2.S at low or high dose, single or two shots; roughly five received placebo; per-sample allocation not given. Specimens were obtained on day 63 following the first vaccine or placebo injection. Germline CDR1 MNHEY, CDR2 SVGAGI. The germline V and J ends were trimmed by 8 bases and 2 bases, with 12 bases remaining between them. The CDR3 covers 13 residues. TCRdb's copy holds only in-frame clones and misses some; the assay was immunoSEQ multiplex PCR. The sample yields fewer than 900,000 clones, roughly 90% seen once. This sequence was found in a person between 18 and 59 years old who received the Ad26.COV2.S COVID-19 vaccine or a placebo. This specimen consisted of peripheral blood, obtained in a trial of Ad26.COV2.S vaccine versus placebo. The rearrangement uses TRBV6-5 and TRBJ2-5; weak D call: TRBD1 (6 bases). The DNA of the CDR3 is TGTGCCAGCCTCAGGACAGCACAAGAGACCCAGTACTTC. It translates to CASLRTAQETQYF.